The 5 T cell receptor beta chains given below trace back to one sample, sequenced in a study of T cell repertoires and HLA-DP antigens. Sequencing was performed with immunoSEQ multiplex PCR; in TCRdb, only in-frame clones are kept and a portion is missing. The sample gives roughly 110,000 clones, almost 95% of which show up once; around 0.3% is in the top ten. These receptors lack a known antigen. Sequencing was carried out using CD4+ T cells from PBMCs. Receptors were obtained from a woman in her late teens or twenties in good health and CMV-seronegative.

Only a few counts were recorded for this clone. The rearrangement uses TRBV6-6 and TRBJ1-5; TRBD1 matches at 8 bases. The CDR3 loop spans 15 amino acids. Germline V gene data show CDR1 as MNHNY and CDR2 as SVGAGI (reference sequence). With V trimmed by 2 bases and J by 2 bases, 2 bases remained unmatched. The chain's CDR3 is CASSYVTGGNQPQHF. CDR3 coding DNA: TGTGCCAGCAGTTACGTGACAGGGGGCAATCAGCCCCAGCATTTT.

The chain employs TRBV7-2 and TRBJ2-1, with D tentatively TRBD2 (7 bases). The CDR3 sequence is 15 residues long. The V gene lost 7 bases and the J gene lost 4 bases, with 17 bases spanning the gap. Looked up from germline, CDR1 is SGHTA and CDR2 is FQGNSA. In nucleotides, the CDR3 is TGTGCCAGCACCCTAGGGGGGGTCGCTTACAATGAGCAGTTCTTC. It is translated as CASTLGGVAYNEQFF. The variable domain in full, completed from reference TRBV7-2 and TRBJ2-1, reads GAGVSQSPSNKVTEKGKDVELRCDPISGHTALYWYRQSLGQGLEFLIYFQGNSAPDKSGLPSDRFSAERTGGSVSTLTIQRTQQEDSAVYLCASTLGGVAYNEQFFGPGTRLTVL.

V gene TRBV19 combines with J gene TRBJ2-1; D is perhaps TRBD2 (6 bases). The CDR3 contains 17 residues. The V gene's germline CDR1 is LNHDA and CDR2 SQIVND (reference sequence). The ends were cut back, 3 bases at V and 0 bases at J, with 15 bases in the middle. This chain's CDR3 is CASSMGWGESSYNEQFF. The CDR3 bases are TGTGCCAGTAGTATGGGTTGGGGGGAGAGCTCCTACAATGAGCAGTTCTTC. The entire variable domain, with the rest obtained from reference TRBV19 and TRBJ2-1, is as follows: DGGITQSPKYLFRKEGQNVTLSCEQNLNHDAMYWYRQDPGQGLRLIYYSQIVNDFQKGDIAEGYSVSREKKESFPLTVTSAQKNPTAFYLCASSMGWGESSYNEQFFGPGTRLTVL.

This rearrangement joins TRBV6-1 to TRBJ2-3; D may correspond to TRBD1 or TRBD2 (5 bases each). Germline V CDR1 and CDR2: MNHNS, SASEGT. The CDR3 covers 18 residues. V gave up 1 base and J gave up 2 bases, with 19 bases separating them. CDR3 protein: CASSEVAIPGLTTDTQYF. The CDR3 DNA follows: TGTGCCAGCAGTGAAGTAGCGATCCCAGGGTTGACCACAGATACGCAGTATTTT.

The chain has TRBV7-9 and TRBJ1-6, with TRBD1 matching over 9 bases. The CDR3 has 16 amino acids. Germline CDR1 SEHNR, CDR2 FQNEAQ (reference sequence). J lost 9 bases, V lost 5 bases, and 11 bases had no gene match. This CDR3 is CASSRLLGQGSSPLHF. The CDR3 coding sequence is TGTGCCAGCAGCCGACTTTTGGGACAGGGAAGTTCACCCCTCCACTTT.